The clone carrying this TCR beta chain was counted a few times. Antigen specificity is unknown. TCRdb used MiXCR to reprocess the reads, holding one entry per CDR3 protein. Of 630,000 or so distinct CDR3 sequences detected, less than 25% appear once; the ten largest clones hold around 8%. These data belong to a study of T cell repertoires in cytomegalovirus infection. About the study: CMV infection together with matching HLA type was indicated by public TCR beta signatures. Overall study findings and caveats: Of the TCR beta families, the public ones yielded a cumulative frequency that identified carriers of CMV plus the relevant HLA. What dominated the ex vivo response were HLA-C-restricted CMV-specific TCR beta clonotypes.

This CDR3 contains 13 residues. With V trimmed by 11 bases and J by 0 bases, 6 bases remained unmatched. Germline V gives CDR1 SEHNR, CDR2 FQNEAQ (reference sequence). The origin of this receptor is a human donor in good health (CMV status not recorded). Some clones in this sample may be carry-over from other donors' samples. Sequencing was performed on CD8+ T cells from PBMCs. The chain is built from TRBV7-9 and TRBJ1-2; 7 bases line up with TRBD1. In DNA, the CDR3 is TGTGCCTGCCGGGACAGCGCTAACTATGGCTACACCTTC. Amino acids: CACRDSANYGYTF. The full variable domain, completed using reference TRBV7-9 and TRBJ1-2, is DTGVSQNPRHKITKRGQNVTFRCDPISEHNRLYWYRQTLGQGPEFLTYFQNEAQLEKSRLLSDRFSAERPKGSFSTLEIQRTEQGDSAMYLCACRDSANYGYTFGSGTRLTVV.